The clone carrying this T cell receptor beta chain was detected a few times. Distinct nucleotide sequences in the sample also encode this CDR3. The sample comes from a study of beta chain features in type 1 diabetes. Expressed TCRB transcripts were sequenced, since all the RNA that had been isolated was reverse transcribed. TCRdb's table, derived via immunoSEQ multiplex PCR, lists solely in-frame clones and lacks some. This table holds hundreds of thousands of clones, 11% to 15% found once. This CDR3 region has 15 residues. The V gene's germline CDR1 is SGHNT and CDR2 YENEEA. V lost 5 bases, J lost 1 base, and 2 bases stayed unmatched.

What was sequenced was naive CD4+ T cells from blood. This chain joins TRBV11-3 and TRBJ2-5; 12 bases are shared with TRBD2. The receptor was derived from a woman aged 40-49 years in good health. The CDR3 coding sequence is TGTGCCAGCAGCCCGGGACTAGCGGGCCAAGAGACCCAGTACTTC. The encoded protein is CASSPGLAGQETQYF.